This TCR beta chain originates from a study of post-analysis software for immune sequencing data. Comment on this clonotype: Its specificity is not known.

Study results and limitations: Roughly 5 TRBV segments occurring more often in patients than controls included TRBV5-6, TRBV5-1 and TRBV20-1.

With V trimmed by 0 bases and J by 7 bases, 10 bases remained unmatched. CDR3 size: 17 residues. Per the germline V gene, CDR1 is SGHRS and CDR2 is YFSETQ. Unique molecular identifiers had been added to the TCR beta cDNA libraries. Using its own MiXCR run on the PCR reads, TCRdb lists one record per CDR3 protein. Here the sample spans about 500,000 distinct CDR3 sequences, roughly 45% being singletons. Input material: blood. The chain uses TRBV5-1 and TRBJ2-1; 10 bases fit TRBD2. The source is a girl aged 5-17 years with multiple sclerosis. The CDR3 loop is CASSLGASGSSMNEQFF. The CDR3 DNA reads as TGCGCCAGCAGCTTGGGGGCTAGCGGGAGTTCTATGAATGAGCAGTTCTTC.